Below, one T cell receptor beta chain is given with its context. The library targeted TCRbeta and was prepared with unique molecular identifiers. TCRdb used MiXCR to reprocess the PCR reads, holding one entry per CDR3 protein. The data hold approximately 93,000 distinct CDR3 sequences, with roughly 8.4% observed a single time. CDR3 length: 15 amino acids. V dropped 3 bases and J dropped 9; count of bases not matched to a gene: 8. This entry comes from a study of T-cell reconstitution after alpha-beta-depleted transplantation in children. J is TRBJ2-1 and V is TRBV12-3 or TRBV12-4; 10 bases are a match to TRBD1. The clonotype originates from a human donor who donated a stem cell graft to a child with congenital amegakaryocytic thrombocytopenia. This specimen consisted of PBMCs from the stem cell graft donor, obtained from the stem cell graft. The CDR3 nucleotides read TGTGCCAGCAGTTTGACAGGGGGCATGTCTTCTGAGCAGTTCTTC. It is translated as CASSLTGGMSSEQFF.